This T cell receptor (beta chain) was recovered during a study of shared clonotypes between healthy human individuals. On the study more broadly: Each donor's CD4 naive and CD4 memory cells filled three plates apiece, CD8 naive two, and CD8 memory one.

The study ran the assay at deep level. The table came from immunoSEQ multiplex PCR; TCRdb's copy has only in-frame clones and leaves some out. Of approximately 1,500,000 clones listed, 98% were seen once; the top ten hold roughly 0.42%. For this clone: Its antigen is unidentified.

V lost 7 bases and J lost 1, with 13 bases in between. There are 14 residues in the CDR3. Germline V gene lookup returns CDR1 SNHLY and CDR2 FYNNEI. Whole-study findings and limits: Naive subsets tended to show greater estimated richness than memory subsets. Between four donors, naive CD4 clonotypes were shared at a level of roughly 5.5%.

Material for sequencing was naive CD4+ T cells sorted from blood. Subset defined: CD45RA+ positively selected. The TCR was taken from a man aged 30 to 45 in good health. The chain carries TRBV2 and TRBJ1-1; D is possibly TRBD1 (5 bases). The CDR3 loop is CASNRDSPNTEAFF. CDR3 coding DNA: TGTGCCAGCAACCGCGACAGCCCGAACACTGAAGCTTTCTTT.